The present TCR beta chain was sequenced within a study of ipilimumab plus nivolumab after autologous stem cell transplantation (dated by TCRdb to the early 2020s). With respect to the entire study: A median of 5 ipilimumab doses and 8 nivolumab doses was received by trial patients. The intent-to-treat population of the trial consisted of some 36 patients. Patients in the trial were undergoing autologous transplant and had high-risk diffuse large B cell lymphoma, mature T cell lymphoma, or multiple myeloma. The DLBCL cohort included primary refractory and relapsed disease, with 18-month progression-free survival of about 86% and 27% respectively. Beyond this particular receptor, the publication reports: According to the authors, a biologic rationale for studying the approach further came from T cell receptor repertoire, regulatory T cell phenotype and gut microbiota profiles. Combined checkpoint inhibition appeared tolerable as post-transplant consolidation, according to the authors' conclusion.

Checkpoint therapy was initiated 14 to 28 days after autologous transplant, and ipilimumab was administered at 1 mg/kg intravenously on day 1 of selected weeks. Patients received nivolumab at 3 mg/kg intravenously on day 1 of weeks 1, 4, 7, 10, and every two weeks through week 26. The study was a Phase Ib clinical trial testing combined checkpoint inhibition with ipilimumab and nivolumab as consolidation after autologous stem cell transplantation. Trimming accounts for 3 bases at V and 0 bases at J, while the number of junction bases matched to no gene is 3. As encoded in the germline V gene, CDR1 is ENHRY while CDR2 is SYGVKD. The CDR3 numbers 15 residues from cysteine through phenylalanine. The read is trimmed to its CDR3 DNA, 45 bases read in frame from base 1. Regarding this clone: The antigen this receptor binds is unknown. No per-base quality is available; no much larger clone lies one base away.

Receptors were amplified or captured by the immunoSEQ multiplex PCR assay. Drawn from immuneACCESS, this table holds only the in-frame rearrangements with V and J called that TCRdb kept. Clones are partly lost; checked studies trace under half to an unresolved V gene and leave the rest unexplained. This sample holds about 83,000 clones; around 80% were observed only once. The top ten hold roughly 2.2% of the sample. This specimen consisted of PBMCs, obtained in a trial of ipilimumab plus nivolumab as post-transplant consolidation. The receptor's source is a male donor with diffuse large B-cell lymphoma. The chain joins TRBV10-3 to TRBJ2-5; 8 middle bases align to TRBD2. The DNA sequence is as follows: TGTGCCATCAGTGATGCGGGGGGCAACCAAGAGACCCAGTACTTC. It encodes CAISDAGGNQETQYF.